Here is one T cell receptor (beta chain) with its context. Its specific antigen is unknown. No qualities accompany the bases; no much larger clone lies one base away. Collaborating institutions collected whole blood in K2EDTA tubes following their own protocols. Collaborator samples were shipped for TCRbeta analysis as frozen whole blood, isolated PBMCs, or DNA extracted from either sample type. The entry originates in a study of blood T cell repertoires in COVID-19 (dated by TCRdb to the early 2020s). Background on the whole study: The collaborator samples originated in the United States, Italy and Spain and spanned the acute and convalescent phases of COVID-19. The prospective study material was composed of cDNA or gDNA derived from T cells, B-cell-depleted T cells, or PBMCs. Subjects who had been exposed to COVID-19, were actively infected with it, or had recovered from it provided the deeply sampled blood TCRbeta repertoires that made up the dataset. A freely available public database, intended as a resource for researchers studying the immune response to SARS-CoV-2, is where the repertoires were released. Samples were obtained from the ongoing ImmuneRACE study (first 160 participants) and from some 1,200 subjects provided by 6 global collaborators. Nearly every sample came with metadata listing a de-identified subject ID, COVID-19 status, age in years and sex. Where available, HLA class I and class II types were obtained from metadata supplied by the sample provider rather than from assay-based typing. Findings and caveats that apply to the study as a whole: How much clinical and demographic metadata was included differed by source and by participant, and the metadata was provided uncurated.

The immunoSEQ Assay, a bias-controlled multiplex PCR, was used to amplify TCRbeta CDR3 regions from genomic DNA. Processing in the source paper ran as follows. Within the assay, amplification of reference gene primers was used to estimate how many nucleated cells each sample contained. To quantify the absolute abundance of each unique TCRbeta CDR3 rearrangement, sequence reads were collapsed and filtered. Productive Simpson clonality was computed per sample as the square root of Simpson's diversity index over productive rearrangements. TCRdb carries this immuneACCESS record with in-frame sequences only. Its versions omit some clonotypes, under half of them owing to an unresolved V gene in the studies checked, with the rest unexplained. The V and J calls and clone size are taken from that table; D and trimming were inferred from the DNA. The sample table contains 150,000 to 200,000 clones; only one count was recorded for roughly 85% of them. The ten largest account for 6.5% to 9% of the sample.

The junction shows trimming of 4 bases on V and 0 bases on J, plus 10 bases between the germline ends. The CDR3 has 14 amino acids, counting the end cysteine and phenylalanine. Kept here is only the CDR3 DNA, which spans 42 bases and is read in frame from base 1. The germline V gene encodes CDR1 SGHRS and CDR2 YFSETQ. Sequencing was done on a sample of peripheral blood. The chain is made from TRBV5-1 and TRBJ1-2; the D gene is possibly TRBD1, with 5 bases matching. The sequence came from an older woman with acute or convalescent COVID-19. This receptor has the CDR3 CASSPQTANYGYTF. The base sequence is TGCGCCAGCAGCCCTCAGACAGCTAACTATGGCTACACCTTC. Where the CDR3 stops, the reference TRBV5-1 and TRBJ1-2 genes take over; the full variable domain is KAGVTQTPRYLIKTRGQQVTLSCSPISGHRSVSWYQQTPGQGLQFLFEYFSETQRNKGNFPGRFSGRQFSNSRSEMNVSTLELGDSALYLCASSPQTANYGYTFGSGTRLTVV.